This T cell receptor beta chain emerged from a study of cytomegalovirus exposure and HLA in healthy donors. Study results and caveats: Overall, approximately 150 TCR beta chains were annotated as cytomegalovirus-associated. The authors reported that TCR beta sequences could predict HLA-A and HLA-B alleles. These predictions were accurate for most subjects in the first cohort. Researchers reported in a later analysis that a missense DCLRE1C variant was tied to TCR beta V- and J-gene trimming.

This clone turned up a few times. Its specificity is not known. Germline V gene sequence: CDR1 MDHEN, CDR2 SYDVKM. With V trimmed by 2 bases and J by 0 bases, 4 bases remained unmatched. The length of the CDR3 is 16 residues. The PCR ran on 60 Vbeta and 13 Jbeta primers. Using immunoSEQ multiplex PCR, the repertoire was profiled, and TCRdb retains in-frame clones only, with some absent. The sample yields 95,000 to 150,000 clones, approximately 66% seen once. This receptor was taken from a woman in her 40s in good health and CMV-seropositive. The sample comprised PBMCs. The V call is TRBV28, the J call TRBJ2-1, with TRBD2 identical over 7 bases. CDR3: CASSLAASGSYNEQFF. The CDR3 coding sequence is TGTGCCAGCAGTTTAGCGGCTAGCGGCTCCTACAATGAGCAGTTCTTC.